This entry lists 17 T cell receptor beta chains sequenced from one sample in a study of T cells in Graves' hyperthyroidism and ophthalmopathy. From RNA transcripts, TCR beta CDR3 regions were amplified. TCR CDR3 underwent first-round RT-PCR with the HTBI primer set. In TCRdb, the multiplex PCR reads were re-called with MiXCR into one record per CDR3 protein. The profile shows 90,000 to 120,000 distinct CDR3 sequences, 15% to 20% of them singletons. The sequencing sample was made of blood. The receptor set was obtained from a woman between 45 and 65 years old with Graves' hyperthyroidism.

Concerning this clonotype itself: A much larger clone sits a single nucleotide away, making a read error possible. This chain joins TRBV28 and TRBJ1-5; D ambiguous. This CDR3 spans 15 amino acids. Germline V gives CDR1 MDHEN, CDR2 SYDVKM. CDR3 amino acids: CASSLSTGYNRPQHF. As DNA, the CDR3 is TGTGCCAGCAGTTTATCTACCGGCTACAATCGGCCCCAGCATTTT.

This clonotype has only a few counts. This rearrangement joins TRBV28 to TRBJ1-2, with D tentatively TRBD1 (5 bases). Germline values: CDR1 MDHEN, CDR2 SYDVKM. The V and J ends lost 6 bases and 8 bases respectively, with 19 bases between them. The CDR3 totals 14 residues. The CDR3 bases are TGTGCCAGCAGCTTGGGACCCAGGGTCGCCGGCTACACCTTC. Residues: CASSLGPRVAGYTF.

There are many counts of this clonotype. V and J are TRBV20-1 and TRBJ1-5; TRBD1 matches 10 bases. CDR1 is DFQATT and CDR2 is SNEGSKA in the germline V gene (reference sequence). The CDR3 has 14 amino acids. V lost 1 base, J lost 5 bases, and 2 bases stayed unmatched. CDR3 sequence (DNA): TGCAGTGCTAGAGGAGGGACAGGGGATCAGCCCCAGCATTTT. It specifies CSARGGTGDQPQHF.

This clonotype has ten or more counts. V is TRBV12-3 or TRBV12-4 and J is TRBJ2-1; 11 bases align to TRBD1. After removal of 6 bases from V and 11 bases from J, the junction contained 12 bases not matched to a gene. CDR3 length equals 15 residues. The CDR3 region is CASSAGTGGTRQQFF. The CDR3 DNA reads as TGTGCCAGCAGCGCCGGGACAGGGGGGACTAGACAGCAGTTCTTC.

This clonotype was picked up a small number of times. A single base separates this from a much larger clone, so it may be a read error. The chain is built from TRBV5-5 and TRBJ2-7, with D tentatively TRBD2 (5 bases). Germline values: CDR1 SGHKS, CDR2 YYEKEE (reference sequence). This CDR3 has 15 residues. Trimming removed 0 bases from V and 0 bases from J, with 10 bases in between. CDR3 in DNA: TGTGCCAGCAGCTTGGGTAGCGCGAACTCCTACGAGCAGTACTTC. Translated: CASSLGSANSYEQYF.

The rearrangement joins TRBV6-2 or TRBV6-3 to TRBJ1-2; the D gene is possibly TRBD1 (5 bases). The V end lost 6 bases, the J end lost 6 bases, and 11 bases lay between the germline ends. The CDR3 consists of 12 residues. In germline, CDR1 is MNHEY, CDR2 SVGEGT. The CDR3 bases are TGTGCCAGCAGATATGGCAGGGATGGCTACACCTTC. Translation gives CASRYGRDGYTF.

This clonotype was seen ten or more times. The chain employs TRBV11-2 and TRBJ2-7; possibly TRBD2 for D (5 bases). Germline V lookup: CDR1 SGHAT, CDR2 FQNNGV. The germline V and J ends were trimmed by 1 base and 5 bases, with 9 bases remaining between them. The CDR3 extends over 13 amino acids. CDR3 coding DNA: TGTGCCAGCAGCTTAGCTCCCGGGGACGAGCAGTACTTC. This codes for CASSLAPGDEQYF.

This clonotype was picked up many times. The gene calls are TRBV19 and TRBJ1-2; 7 nucleotides match TRBD1. There are 15 residues in the CDR3. Germline lookup yields CDR1 LNHDA and CDR2 SQIVND (reference sequence). The J segment lost 1 base and the V segment lost 7 bases, leaving 9 bases of the junction unmatched. CDR3 coding DNA: TGTGCCAGTACCCCGACAGGGATGAATAACTATGGCTACACCTTC. This codes for CASTPTGMNNYGYTF.

V is TRBV3-1 and J is TRBJ2-5; 12 bases map to TRBD2. Trimming cost V 5 bases and J 6 bases; bases outside gene matches: 10. The CDR3 consists of 16 residues. Germline CDR1 LGHDT, CDR2 YNNKEL (reference sequence). Here the CDR3 reads CASSSLLAGGRQTQYF. The CDR3 DNA follows: TGTGCCAGCAGCTCACTCCTAGCGGGAGGGCGACAGACCCAGTACTTC.

At least ten counts were recorded for this clonotype. The V gene is TRBV12-3 or TRBV12-4, the J gene TRBJ2-1; 7 bases are shared with TRBD2. J was trimmed by 2 bases and V by 5 bases; bases with no gene match: 6. The CDR3 is 15 residues long. In DNA form, the CDR3 reads TGTGCCAGCAGTGACTGGGAGGGGACCTACAATGAGCAGTTCTTC. This translates into CASSDWEGTYNEQFF.

About this clonotype: A much bigger clone sits one base away, suggesting this may be a read error. The chain employs TRBV27 and TRBJ2-1; D possibly corresponds to TRBD2 (5 bases). The V end lost 3 bases, the J end lost 2 bases, and 11 bases lay between the germline ends. CDR3 length: 15 residues. Per germline, CDR1 MNHEY and CDR2 SMNVEV (reference sequence). CDR3 amino acids: CASSFGLFPYNEQFF. Here the CDR3 DNA reads TGTGCCAGCAGTTTCGGACTGTTCCCCTACAATGAGCAGTTCTTC.

This clonotype was detected ten times or more. The CDR3 nucleotides are TGTGCCTGGAGTCCCTCAGGGGGGTGGACTGAAGCTTTCTTT. Translated, it gives CAWSPSGGWTEAFF. The V gene is TRBV30, the J gene TRBJ1-1, with 7 positions matching TRBD1. V was pared by 2 bases and J by 5 bases, with 8 bases of the junction left unmatched. The germline V gene has CDR1 GTSNPN and CDR2 SVGIG (reference sequence). The CDR3 has 14 amino acids. Using reference TRBV30 and TRBJ1-1 for the parts outside the CDR3, the full variable domain is SQTIHQWPATLVQPVGSPLSLECTVEGTSNPNLYWYRQAAGRGLQLLFYSVGIGQISSEVPQNLSASRPQDRQFILSSKKLLLSDSGFYLCAWSPSGGWTEAFFGQGTRLTVV.

This clonotype occurred many times. V gene TRBV28 combines with J gene TRBJ2-7; D not resolved. The CDR3 has 14 residues. The ends were cut back, 6 bases at V and 2 bases at J, with 14 bases in the middle. Germline CDR1 MDHEN, CDR2 SYDVKM. As DNA, the CDR3 is TGTGCCAGCAGCCCGCCGGATGGCGCCTACGAGCAGTACTTC. This translates into CASSPPDGAYEQYF.

The V gene is TRBV7-9, the J gene TRBJ1-1; 10 bases are a match to TRBD1. Germline V gene sequence: CDR1 SEHNR, CDR2 FQNEAQ (reference sequence). The CDR3 extends over 18 amino acids. Trimming took 5 bases from V and 3 from J; bases not matched to a gene: 15. This chain's CDR3 is CASSPDGPGQGLYTEAFF. CDR3 nucleotide sequence: TGTGCCAGCAGCCCCGATGGACCGGGACAGGGGCTGTACACTGAAGCTTTCTTT.

Many counts were recorded for this clonotype. V and J are TRBV20-1 and TRBJ1-1, with no clear D. Trimming took 1 base from V and 8 from J, leaving 11 bases between them. Per the germline V gene, CDR1 is DFQATT and CDR2 is SNEGSKA (reference sequence). The CDR3 has 12 amino acids. As DNA, the CDR3 is TGCAGTGCTAGAGTATCGACGGAGGAAGCTTTCTTT. Translation gives CSARVSTEEAFF.

This clonotype was counted at least ten times. The chain links TRBV27 to TRBJ1-6, with 8 positions matching TRBD1. CDR3 size: 15 residues. Germline V gene lookup returns CDR1 MNHEY and CDR2 SMNVEV (reference sequence). With 6 bases clipped from V and 9 bases from J, the junction kept 10 bases outside the gene matches. In nucleotides, the CDR3 is TGTGCCAGCAGCCTTTCGAGGACAGGGAGTTCACCCCTCCACTTT. It codes for CASSLSRTGSSPLHF.

Many counts were recorded for this clonotype. The rearrangement uses TRBV18 and TRBJ1-1; D gene uncertain. CDR1 KGHSH and CDR2 LQKENI come from the germline V gene. CDR3 size: 14 residues. V lost 3 bases and J 0 bases, leaving 8 bases between the germline ends. The CDR3 protein is CASSPTNLNTEAFF. In DNA, the CDR3 is TGTGCCAGCTCACCTACAAACTTGAACACTGAAGCTTTCTTT.